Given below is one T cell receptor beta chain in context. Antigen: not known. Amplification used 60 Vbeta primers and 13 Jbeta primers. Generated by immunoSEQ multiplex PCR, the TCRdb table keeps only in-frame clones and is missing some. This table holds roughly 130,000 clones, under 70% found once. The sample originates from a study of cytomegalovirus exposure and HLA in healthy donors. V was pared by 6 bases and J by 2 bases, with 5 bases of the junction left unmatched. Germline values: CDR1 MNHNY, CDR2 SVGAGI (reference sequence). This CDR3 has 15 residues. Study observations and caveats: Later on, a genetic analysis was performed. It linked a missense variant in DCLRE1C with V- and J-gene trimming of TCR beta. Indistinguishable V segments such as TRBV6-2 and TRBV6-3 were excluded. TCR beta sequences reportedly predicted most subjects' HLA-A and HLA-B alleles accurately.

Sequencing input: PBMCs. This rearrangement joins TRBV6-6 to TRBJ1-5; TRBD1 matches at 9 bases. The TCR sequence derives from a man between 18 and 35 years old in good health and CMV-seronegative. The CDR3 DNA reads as TGTGCCAGCAGCAGCACAGGGGGCGGCAATCAGCCCCAGCATTTT. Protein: CASSSTGGGNQPQHF.